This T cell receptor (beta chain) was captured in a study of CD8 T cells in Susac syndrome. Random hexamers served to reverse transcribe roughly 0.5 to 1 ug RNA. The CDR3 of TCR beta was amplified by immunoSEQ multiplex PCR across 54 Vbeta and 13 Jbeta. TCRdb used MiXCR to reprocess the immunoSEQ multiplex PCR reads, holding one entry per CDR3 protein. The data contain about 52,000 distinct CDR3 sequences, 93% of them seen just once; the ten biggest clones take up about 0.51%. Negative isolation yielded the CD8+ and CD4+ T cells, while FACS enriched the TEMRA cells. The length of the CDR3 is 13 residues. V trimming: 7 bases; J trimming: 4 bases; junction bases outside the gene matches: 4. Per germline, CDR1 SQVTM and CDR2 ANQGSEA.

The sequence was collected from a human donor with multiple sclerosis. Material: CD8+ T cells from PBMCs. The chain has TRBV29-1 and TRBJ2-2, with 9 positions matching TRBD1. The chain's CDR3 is CSAGTGFTGELFF. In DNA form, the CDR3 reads TGCAGCGCCGGGACAGGGTTCACCGGGGAGCTGTTTTTT.